This TCR beta chain was recovered during a study of blood T cells in healthy people across ages. A second roughly 6 to 11 cycle PCR used barcoded and J-beta primers. TCRdb itself ran the 5' RACE reads through MiXCR, one entry per CDR3 protein. The sample lists about 840,000 distinct CDR3 sequences, almost 30% occurring once. The CDR3 is made up of 13 amino acids. The germline V and J ends were trimmed by 8 bases and 0 bases, with 9 bases remaining between them. In the case of this clonotype: A clone one base away is much larger, so this may be a read error.

The same sample was also used in a study of T cells of mothers and their children. According to that study: For the second PCR, the M1S primer put in sample barcodes and 2-4 random nucleotides. The shaping of TCR recombination output by thymic selection is similar in related and unrelated pairs.

This receptor was taken from a middle-aged woman in good health. The chain recombines TRBV12-3 or TRBV12-4 with TRBJ2-3; weak D call: TRBD2 (5 bases). Sequenced: blood. The CDR3 DNA reads as TGTGCCAGCGGGGAGCATAGCACAGATACGCAGTATTTT. Its protein is CASGEHSTDTQYF.